Detailed here is one TCR beta chain. Amplification targeted TCR beta CDR3 regions from RNA transcripts. In the first-round RT-PCR of the TCR CDR3, the HTBI primer set was used. TCRdb fed the multiplex PCR reads into MiXCR, producing one record per CDR3 protein. The sample lists hundreds of thousands of distinct CDR3 sequences, roughly 15% seen once, with roughly 19% in the top ten. Germline V lookup: CDR1 LNHDA, CDR2 SQIVND (reference sequence). The CDR3 consists of 14 residues. With V trimmed by 4 bases and J by 11 bases, 13 bases remained unmatched. The source of the PBMCs was more than 9.5 ml of fresh peripheral blood. The sample originates from a study of T cells in Graves' hyperthyroidism and ophthalmopathy.

Specimen: blood. The sequence came from a woman aged 55-69 years with Graves' ophthalmopathy. The chain links TRBV19 to TRBJ1-1; 7 bases match TRBD1. The CDR3 nucleotides are TGTGCCAGTAGTACTCAGGACAGGCCGGTCGATGCTTTCTTT. Its protein product is CASSTQDRPVDAFF.